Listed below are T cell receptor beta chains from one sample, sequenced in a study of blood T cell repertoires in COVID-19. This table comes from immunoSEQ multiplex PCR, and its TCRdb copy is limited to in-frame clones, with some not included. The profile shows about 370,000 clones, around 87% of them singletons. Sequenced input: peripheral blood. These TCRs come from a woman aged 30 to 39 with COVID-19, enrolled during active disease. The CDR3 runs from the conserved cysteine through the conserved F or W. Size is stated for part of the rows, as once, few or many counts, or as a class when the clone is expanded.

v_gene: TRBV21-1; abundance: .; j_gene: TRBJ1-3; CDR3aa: CASSKECIRRISGNTIYF
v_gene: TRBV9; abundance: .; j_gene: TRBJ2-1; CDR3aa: CASSVGGRGLNNEQFF
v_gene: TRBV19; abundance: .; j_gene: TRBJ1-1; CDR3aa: CASSIDAGLGTEAFF
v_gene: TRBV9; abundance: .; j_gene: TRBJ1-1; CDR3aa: CASSVAGDRKAFF
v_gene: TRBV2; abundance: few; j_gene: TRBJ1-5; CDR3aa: CASKPGTGGNQPQHF
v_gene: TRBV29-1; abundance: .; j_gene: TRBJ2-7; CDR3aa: CSVIAGGLDEQYF
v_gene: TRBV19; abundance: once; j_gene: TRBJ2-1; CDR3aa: CASRGAGDNEQFF
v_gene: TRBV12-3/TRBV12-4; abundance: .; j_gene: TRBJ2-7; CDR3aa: CASSPSRFGEQYF
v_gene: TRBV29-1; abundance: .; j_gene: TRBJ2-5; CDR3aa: CSVVGAQETQYF
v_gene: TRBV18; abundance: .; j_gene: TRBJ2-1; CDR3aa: CASSPLTSGRALNEQFF
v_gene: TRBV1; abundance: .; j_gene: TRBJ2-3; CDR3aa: CTSSQGEKGADTQYF
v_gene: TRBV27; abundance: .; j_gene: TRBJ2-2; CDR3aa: CASSLGGQGITGELFF
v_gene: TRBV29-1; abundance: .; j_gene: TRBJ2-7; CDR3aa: CSVGVGGRGYEQYF
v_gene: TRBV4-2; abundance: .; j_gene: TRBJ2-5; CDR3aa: CASSQGLAGGPGTQYF
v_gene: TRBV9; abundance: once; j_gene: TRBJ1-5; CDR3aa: CASSVGPGPQPQHF
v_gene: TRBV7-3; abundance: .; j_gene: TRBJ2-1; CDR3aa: CASSPRGGRYNEQFF
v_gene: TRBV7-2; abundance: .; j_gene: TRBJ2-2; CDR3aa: CASSLDRTGELFF
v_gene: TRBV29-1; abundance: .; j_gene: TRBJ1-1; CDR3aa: CSAGGQANTEAFF
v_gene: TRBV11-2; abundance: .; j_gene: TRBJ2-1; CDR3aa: CASSLLGLADNSYNEQFF
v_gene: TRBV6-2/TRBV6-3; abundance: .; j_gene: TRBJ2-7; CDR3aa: CASSPSSGWGHYEQYF
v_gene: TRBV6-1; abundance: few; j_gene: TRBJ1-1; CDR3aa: CASSEVFGAFF
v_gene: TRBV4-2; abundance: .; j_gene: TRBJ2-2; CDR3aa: CASSPSGGDTGELFF
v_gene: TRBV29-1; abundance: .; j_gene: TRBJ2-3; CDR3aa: CSVANPGQGTDTQYF
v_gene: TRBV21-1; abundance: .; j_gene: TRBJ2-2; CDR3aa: CASSKEAFKGNTGELFF
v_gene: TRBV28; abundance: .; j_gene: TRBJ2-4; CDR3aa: CASSSSASGFGKNIQYF
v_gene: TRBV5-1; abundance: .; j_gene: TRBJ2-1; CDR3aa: CASSLGADSLYNEQFF
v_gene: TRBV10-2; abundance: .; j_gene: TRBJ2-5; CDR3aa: CASSEGVGQGARETQYF
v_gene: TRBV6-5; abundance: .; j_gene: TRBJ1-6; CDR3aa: CASSYSRDSPLHF
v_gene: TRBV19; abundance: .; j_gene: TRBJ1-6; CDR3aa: CASSFRDRDYNSPLHF
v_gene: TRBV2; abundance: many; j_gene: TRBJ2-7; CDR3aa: CASRFDQLANEQYF
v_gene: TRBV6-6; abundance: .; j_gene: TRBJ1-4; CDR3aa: CASSSHRVGDEKLFF
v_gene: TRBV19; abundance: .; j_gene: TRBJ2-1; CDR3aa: CASSPGNEQFF
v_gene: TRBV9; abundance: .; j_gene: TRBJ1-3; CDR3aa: CASSTGVSGNTIYF
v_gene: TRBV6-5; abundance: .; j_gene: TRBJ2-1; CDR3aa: CASSYSIYSDNEQFF
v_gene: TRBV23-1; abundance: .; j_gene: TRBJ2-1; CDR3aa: CASSQLTSGRVANYNEQFF
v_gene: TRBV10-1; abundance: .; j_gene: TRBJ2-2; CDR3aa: CASSGLGRTGELFF
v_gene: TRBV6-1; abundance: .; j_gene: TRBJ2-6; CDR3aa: CASSETGQVFSGANVLTF
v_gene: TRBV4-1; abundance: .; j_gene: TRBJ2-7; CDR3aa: CASSQEGTGTYEQYF
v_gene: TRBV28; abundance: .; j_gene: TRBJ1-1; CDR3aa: CASATGLLTEAFF
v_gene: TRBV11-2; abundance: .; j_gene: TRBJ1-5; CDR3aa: CASSLFGSRGQPQHF
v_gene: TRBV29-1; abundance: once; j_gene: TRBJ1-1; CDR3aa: CSTQQGANTEAFF
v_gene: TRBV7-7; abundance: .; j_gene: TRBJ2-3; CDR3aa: CASSPGLTSTDTQYF